The 26 T cell receptor beta chains listed next were all sequenced from one sample in a study of somatic mutations in cytotoxic T cells in rheumatoid arthritis. Profiled with immunoSEQ multiplex PCR; TCRdb holds only in-frame clones, not every one. The table shows 14,000 or so clones, with 60% to 85% occurring only once. The sequenced material came from CD8+ T cells sorted from blood. Receptors originate from an adult with rheumatoid arthritis.

The chain employs TRBV28 and TRBJ1-1; 8 bases align to TRBD1. CDR1 is MDHEN and CDR2 is SYDVKM in the germline V gene. V was pared by 4 bases and J by 3 bases, with 10 bases of the junction left unmatched. CDR3 size: 16 residues. The CDR3 DNA reads TGTGCCAGCAGTTCCAGGGGGCCTCTAGTGCACACTGAAGCTTTCTTT. Translation gives CASSSRGPLVHTEAFF.

The rearrangement links TRBV4-1 to TRBJ1-5; no firm D call. Germline V CDR1 and CDR2: MGHRA, YSYEKL. V lost 4 bases, J lost 2 bases, and 6 bases lay in between. CDR3 size: 13 residues. The CDR3 coding sequence is TGCGCCAGCAGCCGGGGAGGCAATCAGCCCCAGCATTTT. This sequence encodes CASSRGGNQPQHF.

J is TRBJ2-2 and V is TRBV5-1; D is uncertain. There are 13 residues in the CDR3. CDR1 and CDR2 (germline): SGHRS, YFSETQ. Trimming took 4 bases from V and 6 from J, leaving 10 bases between them. The CDR3 is CASSRVRAGELFF. CDR3 nucleotides: TGCGCCAGCAGCCGGGTCCGGGCCGGGGAGCTGTTTTTT.

V gene TRBV29-1 combines with J gene TRBJ2-7; the match to TRBD1 covers 7 bases. The CDR3 contains 12 residues. Looked up from germline, CDR1 is SQVTM and CDR2 is ANQGSEA. The V segment lost 8 bases and the J segment 5 bases; nucleotides outside the gene matches: 9. For the CDR3, the DNA is TGCAGCTCTCTGACAGGGTCCCACGAGCAGTACTTC. Protein sequence: CSSLTGSHEQYF.

The chain links TRBV11-2 to TRBJ2-4; TRBD2 might be the D (6 bases). V was pared by 0 bases and J by 8 bases, with 8 bases between. Germline CDR1 reads SGHAT; CDR2 reads FQNNGV. This CDR3 contains 13 residues. In DNA, the CDR3 is TGTGCCAGCAGCTTAGAATGGGGGGACATTCAGTACTTC. The encoded protein is CASSLEWGDIQYF.

Note on this clone: At one end, the junction sequence differs from germline, possibly due to a read error. The gene calls are TRBV29-1 and TRBJ1-1; D gene unclear. This CDR3 is built from 13 residues. CDR1 SQVTM and CDR2 ANQGSEA come from the germline V gene. CDR3 region: CSAEEAVNTEAFF. Written as DNA, the CDR3 is TGCAGCGCTGAAGAAGCAGTAAACACTGAAGCTTTCTTT. The complete variable domain, with remaining parts taken from reference TRBV29-1 and TRBJ1-1, reads SAVISQKPSRDICQRGTSLTIQCQVDSQVTMMFWYRQQPGQSLTLIATANQGSEATYESGFVIDKFPISRPNLTFSTLTVSNMSPEDSSIYLCSAEEAVNTEAFFGQGTRLTVV.

The chain is built from TRBV6-4 and TRBJ1-2; D remains unclear. Trimming took 2 bases from V and 7 from J, leaving 11 bases between them. Per germline, CDR1 MRHNA and CDR2 SNTAGT. This CDR3 has 13 residues. The DNA of the CDR3 is TGTGCCAGCAGTGACCTAAGCGTTGGTGGCTACACCTTC. This encodes CASSDLSVGGYTF.

V gene TRBV5-1 combines with J gene TRBJ1-2; 7 bases align to TRBD1. With 2 bases clipped from V and 3 bases from J, the junction kept 1 base outside the gene matches. The length of the CDR3 is 13 residues. Germline V CDR1 and CDR2: SGHRS, YFSETQ. The CDR3 coding sequence is TGCGCCAGCAGCTTTACAGGGGACTATGGCTACACCTTC. As protein: CASSFTGDYGYTF.

This chain joins TRBV4-1 and TRBJ2-2; D perhaps matches TRBD1 (6 bases). The CDR3 contains 15 residues. Trimming took off 2 bases at V and 6 bases at J, with 13 bases between the two ends. Per germline, CDR1 MGHRA and CDR2 YSYEKL. The CDR3 bases are TGCGCCAGCAGCCAATTGCCAGGGGCGGCCGGGGAGCTGTTTTTT. Its translation is CASSQLPGAAGELFF.

In nucleotides, the CDR3 is TGTGCCAGCAGCCCCGTGGGGTCGGTGGGTGAGCAGTTCTTC. Translation gives CASSPVGSVGEQFF. This chain links TRBV5-6 with TRBJ2-1; no clear D gene. V lost 4 bases and J lost 9, with 17 bases in between. The V gene's germline CDR1 is SGHDT and CDR2 YYEEEE. The CDR3 length is 14 residues.

V and J are TRBV4-1 and TRBJ1-1; weak D call: TRBD1 (6 bases). With 2 bases removed from V and 5 bases from J, the gap between germline ends came to 12 bases. The germline V gene has CDR1 MGHRA and CDR2 YSYEKL. The CDR3 has 14 residues. CDR3 sequence: CASSQQQGRTEAFF. The CDR3 DNA follows: TGCGCCAGCAGCCAACAACAGGGTAGGACTGAAGCTTTCTTT.

This clone was observed a handful of times. The chain recombines TRBV5-1 with TRBJ1-1; D is unresolved. CDR1 and CDR2 (germline): SGHRS, YFSETQ. The CDR3 has 16 amino acids. With 4 bases removed from V and 0 bases from J, the gap between germline ends came to 16 bases. CDR3 sequence reads: CASSTGPFAMNTEAFF. CDR3 DNA sequence: TGCGCCAGCAGCACGGGCCCTTTTGCCATGAACACTGAAGCTTTCTTT.

Only a few counts were recorded for this clone. This chain uses TRBV2 with TRBJ2-5; 7 bases agree with TRBD1. Germline values: CDR1 SNHLY, CDR2 FYNNEI. The CDR3 runs 14 residues. With 2 bases clipped from V and 1 base from J, the junction kept 1 base outside the gene matches. The CDR3 here is CASSERDSQETQYF. DNA of the CDR3: TGTGCCAGCAGTGAAAGGGACAGCCAAGAGACCCAGTACTTC.

The chain recombines TRBV7-2 with TRBJ2-1; maybe TRBD1 (5 bases). Trimming stripped 5 bases from V and 4 bases from J, with 18 bases between. From germline, CDR1 is SGHTA and CDR2 FQGNSA. The length of the CDR3 is 16 residues. The CDR3 here is CASSPSPWTPYNEQFF. CDR3 sequence (DNA): TGTGCCAGCAGCCCCTCGCCCTGGACACCATACAATGAGCAGTTCTTC. Full variable domain (outside the CDR3, taken from reference TRBV7-2 and TRBJ2-1): GAGVSQSPSNKVTEKGKDVELRCDPISGHTALYWYRQSLGQGLEFLIYFQGNSAPDKSGLPSDRFSAERTGGSVSTLTIQRTQQEDSAVYLCASSPSPWTPYNEQFFGPGTRLTVL.

The chain combines TRBV5-6 with TRBJ1-1; D remains unclear. Trimming removed 3 bases at V and 6 bases at J, with 12 bases between. This CDR3 has 13 amino acids. Germline assignment: CDR1 SGHDT and CDR2 YYEEEE. The CDR3 spells CASSSQSAPEAFF. The CDR3 region has the DNA TGTGCCAGCAGCTCGCAGTCTGCGCCTGAAGCTTTCTTT.

V and J are TRBV5-1 and TRBJ1-2; TRBD1 might be the D (5 bases). V was clipped by 4 bases and J by 3 bases, with 19 bases between them. The CDR3 length is 16 residues. Per the germline V gene, CDR1 is SGHRS and CDR2 is YFSETQ. CDR3 residues: CASSPRTRDPYYGYTF. The CDR3 nucleotides read TGCGCCAGCAGCCCCAGGACCAGGGATCCTTACTATGGCTACACCTTC.

As to this clone: At one boundary the junction diverges from the germline segment, which might be a read error. This chain joins TRBV19 and TRBJ1-1; tentatively, D is TRBD1 (6 bases). Germline CDR1 LNHDA, CDR2 SQIVND (reference sequence). This CDR3 contains 15 residues. CDR3 DNA: TGTGCCAGTAGTACCGGGACAATGGGAGACACGGAAGCTTTCTTT. Residues: CASSTGTMGDTEAFF. Full variable domain (outside the CDR3, taken from reference TRBV19 and TRBJ1-1): DGGITQSPKYLFRKEGQNVTLSCEQNLNHDAMYWYRQDPGQGLRLIYYSQIVNDFQKGDIAEGYSVSREKKESFPLTVTSAQKNPTAFYLCASSTGTMGDTEAFFGQGTRLTVV.

The sample holds one count of this clone. The chain employs TRBV21-1 and TRBJ2-7; the table's D call, TRBD1, has no DNA check behind it. TRBV21-1 is recorded as a pseudogene. CDR3 length equals 14 residues. CDR3 protein: CASSKATQGYEQYV. Here the CDR3 DNA reads TGTGCCAGCAGCAAAGCGACACAGGGTTACGAGCAGTACGTC.

This sequence joins TRBV28 and TRBJ1-4; D unclear. The length of the CDR3 is 15 residues. V dropped 5 bases and J dropped 3 bases, with 13 bases sitting between them. Germline values: CDR1 MDHEN, CDR2 SYDVKM. The CDR3 loop reads CASSTRRAANEKLFF. The CDR3 DNA sequence: TGTGCCAGCAGTACTCGTCGTGCAGCTAATGAAAAACTGTTTTTT.

The chain joins TRBV19 to TRBJ2-3, with D possibly matching TRBD2 (6 bases). V shed 3 bases and J shed 2 bases, with 12 bases lying between them. The V gene's germline CDR1 is LNHDA and CDR2 SQIVND (reference sequence). CDR3 length: 15 residues. The CDR3 loop reads CASSMEGTYTDTQYF. CDR3 nucleotides: TGTGCCAGTAGTATGGAAGGGACTTACACAGATACGCAGTATTTT. Filled out from reference TRBV19 and TRBJ2-3, the complete variable domain reads DGGITQSPKYLFRKEGQNVTLSCEQNLNHDAMYWYRQDPGQGLRLIYYSQIVNDFQKGDIAEGYSVSREKKESFPLTVTSAQKNPTAFYLCASSMEGTYTDTQYFGPGTRLTVL.

This clone has a single count. This rearrangement joins TRBV5-4 to TRBJ1-1, with D maybe TRBD1 (5 bases). Trimming left V 5 bases short and J 0 bases short, with 8 bases between. Germline loops: CDR1 SGHNT, CDR2 YYREEE (reference sequence). The CDR3 consists of 13 residues. The CDR3 here is CASSQGVNTEAFF. The CDR3 DNA follows: TGTGCCAGCAGTCAGGGTGTGAACACTGAAGCTTTCTTT.

V gene TRBV14 combines with J gene TRBJ2-2, with a weak D call TRBD1 (5 bases). V was trimmed by 2 bases and J by 5 bases, leaving 12 bases between them. CDR3 length: 15 residues. The germline V gene encodes CDR1 SGHDN and CDR2 FVKESK. The CDR3 sequence is CASSQYQGPTGELFF. The CDR3 region has the DNA TGTGCCAGCAGCCAATACCAGGGCCCAACCGGGGAGCTGTTTTTT.

V gene TRBV9 combines with J gene TRBJ2-1; 7 nucleotides align to TRBD2. Germline trimming cut 4 bases from V and 5 bases from J; bases unmatched to any gene: 9. In germline, CDR1 is SGDLS, CDR2 YYNGEE. The CDR3 sequence is 15 residues long. The CDR3 is CASSLPSGGDNEQFF. The CDR3 DNA reads TGTGCCAGCAGCCTACCTAGCGGCGGGGACAATGAGCAGTTCTTC.

The rearrangement joins TRBV27 to TRBJ2-7; TRBD1 matches 9 bases. The V gene end was trimmed by 5 bases and the J gene end by 0 bases; junction bases not matched to a gene: 2. The germline CDR1 and CDR2 sequences are MNHEY and SMNVEV (reference sequence). This CDR3 is 14 amino acids long. The CDR3 sequence: CASSRQGGSYEQYV. Written as DNA, the CDR3 is TGTGCCAGCAGTCGACAGGGGGGCTCCTACGAGCAGTACGTC.

This clone came up a few times. The chain combines TRBV5-1 with TRBJ2-3; D uncertain. Trimming cost V 1 base and J 0 bases, with 12 bases left between them. The CDR3 is 16 amino acids. Germline V gene sequence: CDR1 SGHRS, CDR2 YFSETQ. The CDR3 spells CASSLYSRPSTDTQYF. The DNA of the CDR3 is TGCGCCAGCAGCTTGTACTCCCGCCCCAGCACAGATACGCAGTATTTT.

This clone was picked up one time. The J gene is TRBJ2-3, the V gene TRBV28, with no clear D. CDR1 is MDHEN, CDR2 SYDVKM, per germline. Trimming removed 5 bases at V and 1 base at J, with 31 bases between. The CDR3 length is 21 residues. The CDR3 loop is CASSQLAIGLPKHIGTDTQYF. DNA for the CDR3: TGTGCCAGCAGTCAACTCGCTATAGGCCTTCCCAAGCATATCGGCACAGATACGCAGTATTTT.